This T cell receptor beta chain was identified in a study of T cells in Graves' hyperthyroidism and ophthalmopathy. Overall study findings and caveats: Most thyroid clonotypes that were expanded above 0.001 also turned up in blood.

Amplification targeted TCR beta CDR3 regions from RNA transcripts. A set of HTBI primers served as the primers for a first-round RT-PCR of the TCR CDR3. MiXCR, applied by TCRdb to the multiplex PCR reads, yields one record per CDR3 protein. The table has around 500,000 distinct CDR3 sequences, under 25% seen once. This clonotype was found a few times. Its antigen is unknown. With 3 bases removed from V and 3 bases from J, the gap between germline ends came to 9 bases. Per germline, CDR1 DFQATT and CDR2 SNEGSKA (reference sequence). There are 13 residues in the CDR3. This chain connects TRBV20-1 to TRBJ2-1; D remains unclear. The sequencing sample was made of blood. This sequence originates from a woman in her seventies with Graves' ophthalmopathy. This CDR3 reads CSASIGNYNEQFF. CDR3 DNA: TGCAGTGCTAGTATAGGGAACTACAATGAGCAGTTCTTC.